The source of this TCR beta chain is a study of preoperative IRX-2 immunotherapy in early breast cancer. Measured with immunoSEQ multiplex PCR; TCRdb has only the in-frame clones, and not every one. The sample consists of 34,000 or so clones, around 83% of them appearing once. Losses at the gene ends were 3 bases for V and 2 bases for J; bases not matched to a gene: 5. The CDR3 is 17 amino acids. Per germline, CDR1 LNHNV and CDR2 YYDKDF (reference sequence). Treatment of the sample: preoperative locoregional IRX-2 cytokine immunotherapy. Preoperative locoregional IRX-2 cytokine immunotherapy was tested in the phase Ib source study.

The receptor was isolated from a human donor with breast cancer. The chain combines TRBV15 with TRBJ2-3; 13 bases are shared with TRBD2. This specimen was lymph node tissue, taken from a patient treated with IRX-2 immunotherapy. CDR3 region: CATSSSLAGGPTDTQYF. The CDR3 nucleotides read TGTGCCACCAGCAGTTCACTAGCGGGAGGGCCCACAGATACGCAGTATTTT.